This is a list of T cell receptor beta chains from one sample in a study of CD4 and CD8 cells across lung adenocarcinoma regions. One entry per CDR3 protein results from TCRdb running MiXCR on the PCR reads. The sample records 6,000 to 8,000 distinct CDR3 sequences, 40% to 60% being singletons. Sequencing input: CD4+ T cells from the center of a lung tumor. These receptors were obtained from a female donor with lung adenocarcinoma. The CD4 and CD8 labels of this study may be unreliable. The CDR3 runs from the conserved cysteine through the conserved F or W. A D gene is named only where the DNA matches it firmly. Size values are once, few and many counts, or a class for expanded clones, and some rows have none.

V gene	clone size	J gene	D gene	CDR3 protein	CDR3 DNA
TRBV10-2	-	TRBJ2-5	TRBD1	CASRQGARAKETQYF	TGCGCCAGCAGGCAGGGGGCCCGGGCCAAAGAGACCCAGTACTTC
TRBV11-2	-	TRBJ2-3	TRBD2	CASSLDGLAGGPDQDTQYF	TGTGCCAGCAGCTTAGATGGTCTAGCGGGAGGGCCAGACCAGGATACGCAGTATTTT
TRBV6-5	large	TRBJ2-5	TRBD1	CASSYSVGQGEETQYF	TGTGCCAGCAGTTACTCGGTGGGGCAGGGGGAAGAGACCCAGTACTTC
TRBV27	-	TRBJ2-1	-	CASSFSGNGEQFF	TGTGCCAGCAGTTTCTCCGGCAACGGGGAGCAGTTTTTC
TRBV7-2	few	TRBJ2-2	TRBD2	CASSLVLAGGGVDTGELFF	TGTGCCAGCAGCTTAGTACTAGCGGGGGGAGGCGTGGACACCGGGGAGCTGTTTTTT
TRBV6-5	-	TRBJ2-4	-	CASSYGVGQSGKNIQYF	TGTGCCAGCAGTTACGGGGTAGGACAGTCCGGCAAAAACATTCAGTACTTC
TRBV19	few	TRBJ2-1	-	CASLPHQVRFF	TGTGCCAGCTTGCCCCATCAGGTACGGTTCTTC
TRBV6-1	few	TRBJ2-4	-	CASSRAGQGHADIQYF	TGTGCCAGCAGTCGTGCGGGCCAGGGACATGCGGACATTCAGTACTTC
TRBV27	few	TRBJ2-1	-	CASSSATRTVPEQFF	TGTGCCAGCAGTTCAGCGACTAGGACCGTCCCTGAGCAGTTCTTC
TRBV6-2/TRBV6-3	-	TRBJ2-3	-	CASSSDSYNEQYF	TGTGCCAGCAGTTCCGACAGCTACAATGAGCAGTATTTT
TRBV10-1	few	TRBJ2-3	-	CASSEGTRDHSEDTQYF	TGCGCCAGCAGTGAGGGGACCCGGGACCATTCTGAAGATACGCAGTATTTT
TRBV6-4	-	TRBJ2-3	-	CASSLSGKDMQYF	TGTGCCAGCAGTCTGTCAGGCAAAGATATGCAGTATTTT
TRBV27	once	TRBJ2-3	TRBD1	CASSLSIGGGDTQYF	TGTGCCAGCAGTTTATCAATAGGGGGCGGAGATACGCAGTATTTT
TRBV12-3/TRBV12-4	large	TRBJ2-5	-	CASSYERGVGQETQYF	TGTGCCAGCAGCTACGAACGAGGGGTAGGGCAAGAGACCCAGTACTTC
TRBV15	-	TRBJ2-3	TRBD2	CATSRDDGTSDRTDTQYF	TGTGCCACCAGCAGAGATGATGGGACTAGCGACCGCACAGATACGCAGTATTTT
TRBV10-2	few	TRBJ1-2	-	CASRGQSLGGYTF	TGCGCCAGCCGGGGACAATCCTTGGGTGGCTACACCTTC
TRBV6-1	-	TRBJ2-3	TRBD2	CASSGSGGPDTQYF	TGTGCCAGCAGTGGCAGCGGGGGCCCAGATACCCAGTATTTC
TRBV6-1	many	TRBJ1-1	-	CASTRASSTEAFF	TGTGCCAGCACCCGAGCTAGTTCCACTGAAGCTTTCTTT
TRBV6-1	-	TRBJ2-5	-	CASCGNLGETQYF	TGTGCCAGCTGCGGGAACTTGGGGGAGACCCAGTACTTC